Listed below are T cell receptor beta chains from one sample, sequenced in a study of blood T cell repertoires in COVID-19. TCRdb's copy holds only in-frame clones and misses some; the assay was immunoSEQ multiplex PCR. The table has fewer than 700,000 clones, around 90% seen once. The specimen was peripheral blood. The receptors derive from a woman aged 45 to 65 with COVID-19, enrolled during active disease. CDR3s include the opening cysteine and the closing phenylalanine or tryptophan. A D gene is named only where the DNA matches it firmly. Not every row has a clone size; where given, it reads once, few, many or a size class.

>TRBV5-3|TRBJ2-7|TRBD1|-
CARSFRQGVHEQYF
TGTGCCAGAAGCTTCCGGCAGGGGGTGCACGAGCAGTACTTC
>TRBV11-2|TRBJ2-2|-|-
CASSFGGTGELFF
TGTGCCAGCAGCTTCGGGGGTACCGGGGAGCTGTTTTTT
>TRBV9|TRBJ1-1|-|-
CASSPGDSEAFF
TGTGCCAGCAGCCCGGGGGATTCCGAAGCTTTCTTT
>TRBV3-1/TRBV3-2|TRBJ2-7|TRBD2|-
CASSQPHYGAGGSSYEQYF
TGTGCCAGCAGCCAACCACACTATGGGGCGGGGGGGAGTTCCTACGAGCAGTACTTC
>TRBV15|TRBJ1-6|TRBD1|few
CATSTGQDNSPLHF
TGTGCCACCAGCACCGGACAGGATAATTCACCCCTCCACTTT
>TRBV6-1|TRBJ1-1|TRBD1|-
CASSEAVQGESFF
TGTGCCAGCAGTGAAGCGGTTCAGGGGGAGTCTTTCTTT
>TRBV5-6|TRBJ1-3|-|-
CASSFGSGNTIYF
TGTGCCAGCAGCTTCGGCTCTGGAAACACCATATATTTT
>TRBV2|TRBJ2-2|-|-
CASRRGNGELFF
TGTGCCAGCAGAAGGGGTAACGGGGAGCTGTTTTTT
>TRBV28|TRBJ1-5|TRBD1|-
CASSLHRGLQPQHF
TGTGCCAGCAGTTTACACAGGGGGCTCCAGCCCCAGCATTTT
>TRBV11-1|TRBJ2-7|TRBD2|-
CASSRGLAGGWEQYF
TGTGCCAGCAGTCGTGGACTAGCGGGGGGCTGGGAGCAGTACTTC
>TRBV6-5|TRBJ2-2|-|-
CASSDRGELFF
TGTGCCAGCAGCGACAGGGGGGAGCTGTTTTTT
>TRBV3-1/TRBV3-2|TRBJ1-2|TRBD1|-
CASSPQGEGYTF
TGTGCCAGCAGCCCACAGGGGGAAGGCTACACCTTC
>TRBV7-9|TRBJ2-6|TRBD2|-
CASSPGGGANVLTF
TGTGCCAGCAGCCCGGGGGGTGGGGCCAACGTCCTGACTTTC
>TRBV7-2|TRBJ2-7|-|-
CASSFGISYEQYF
TGTGCCAGCAGCTTTGGCATTTCCTACGAGCAGTACTTC
>TRBV5-4|TRBJ1-3|TRBD1|-
CASSLGQGEAGNTIYF
TGTGCCAGCAGCTTGGGACAGGGGGAGGCTGGAAACACCATATATTTT
>TRBV28|TRBJ1-2|-|-
CASNNLRQTNYGYTF
TGTGCCAGCAACAACCTGAGACAGACTAACTATGGCTACACCTTC
>TRBV15|TRBJ1-5|-|-
CATSRRLTGGVNQPQHF
TGTGCCACCAGCAGGAGGTTAACTGGGGGGGTCAATCAGCCCCAGCATTTT
>TRBV7-2|TRBJ1-3|TRBD1|-
CASSLGQGGGNTIYF
TGTGCCAGCAGCTTAGGACAGGGAGGAGGAAACACCATATATTTT
>TRBV18|TRBJ1-1|TRBD1|once
CASSPGGLNTEAFF
TGTGCCAGCTCGCCAGGGGGCTTGAACACTGAAGCTTTCTTT
>TRBV2|TRBJ2-1|TRBD1|-
CASNRGVLVDEQFF
TGTGCCAGCAACAGGGGGGTTTTAGTGGATGAGCAGTTCTTC
>TRBV5-1|TRBJ1-2|-|-
CASSLRGGGFYGYTF
TGCGCCAGCAGCCTCCGCGGGGGGGGCTTCTATGGCTACACCTTC
>TRBV5-1|TRBJ2-7|TRBD1|-
CASKPTGGVHYEQYF
TGCGCCAGCAAACCGACAGGGGGCGTCCACTACGAGCAGTACTTC
>TRBV6-5|TRBJ2-2|TRBD1|-
CASSYSRGPGELFF
TGTGCCAGCAGTTACTCGAGGGGGCCCGGGGAGCTGTTTTTT
>TRBV6-5|TRBJ2-1|TRBD1|-
CASSPGQGVGEQFF
TGTGCCAGCAGTCCGGGACAGGGGGTGGGGGAGCAGTTCTTC
>TRBV5-1|TRBJ2-3|TRBD2|-
CASSLGTSEGDTQYF
TGCGCCAGCAGCTTGGGGACTAGCGAAGGAGATACGCAGTATTTT
>TRBV11-2|TRBJ1-1|TRBD1|-
CASSSRQGTEAFF
TGTGCCAGCAGCTCCCGACAGGGAACTGAAGCTTTCTTT
>TRBV12-3/TRBV12-4|TRBJ1-1|-|-
CASSLRGGTEAFF
TGTGCCAGCAGTTTAAGGGGGGGGACTGAAGCTTTCTTT
>TRBV27|TRBJ2-7|TRBD1|-
CASSASVGWDRSYEQYF
TGTGCCAGCAGCGCATCTGTGGGCTGGGACAGGTCCTACGAGCAGTACTTC
>TRBV7-2|TRBJ1-2|-|-
CASSLAVRRGNYGYTF
TGTGCCAGCAGCTTAGCCGTTAGAAGGGGAAACTATGGCTACACCTTC
>TRBV30|TRBJ1-2|-|-
CAWSGGVLGYTF
TGTGCCTGGAGTGGAGGAGTGTTGGGCTACACCTTC
>TRBV4-1|TRBJ1-1|-|-
CASSQDGGAEAFF
TGCGCCAGCAGCCAAGATGGAGGAGCTGAAGCTTTCTTT
>TRBV13|TRBJ2-2|TRBD1|-
CASSAEGQPPGRAGELFF
TGTGCCAGCAGCGCTGAGGGACAGCCCCCAGGTCGGGCCGGGGAGCTGTTTTTT
>TRBV7-3|TRBJ2-3|-|-
CASSLSGVDTQYF
TGTGCCAGCAGCTTAAGCGGGGTGGATACGCAGTATTTT
>TRBV25-1|TRBJ1-1|-|-
CASSARQVNTEAFF
TGTGCCAGCAGTGCGCGACAGGTGAACACTGAAGCTTTCTTT
>TRBV10-3|TRBJ1-5|TRBD1|-
CAISEAGTDQPQHF
TGTGCCATCAGTGAAGCCGGGACAGATCAGCCCCAGCATTTT
>TRBV9|TRBJ2-2|TRBD1|-
CASSVQGAGGELFF
TGTGCCAGCAGCGTCCAGGGGGCCGGCGGGGAGCTGTTTTTT
>TRBV7-8|TRBJ2-7|-|once
CASSLVGDYEQYF
TGTGCCAGCAGCTTAGTAGGGGACTACGAGCAGTACTTC
>TRBV4-1|TRBJ2-1|-|-
CASPGGSEQFF
TGCGCCAGCCCTGGAGGGAGTGAGCAGTTCTTC
>TRBV2|TRBJ1-1|-|-
CASSEIDRGGTEAFF
TGTGCCAGCAGTGAAATTGATCGGGGGGGCACTGAAGCTTTCTTT
>TRBV29-1|TRBJ1-6|-|-
CSVGSGVNSPLHF
TGCAGCGTTGGCTCAGGGGTTAATTCACCCCTCCACTTT
>TRBV11-3|TRBJ2-1|TRBD2|few
CASSLGLAGVYNEQFF
TGTGCCAGCAGCTTAGGGCTAGCGGGGGTATACAATGAGCAGTTCTTC
>TRBV28|TRBJ1-6|-|-
CASRGGSFYNSPLHF
TGTGCCAGCAGGGGAGGGAGCTTCTATAATTCACCCCTCCACTTT
>TRBV27|TRBJ1-4|-|-
CASTPTEGTNEKLFF
TGTGCCAGCACGCCAACGGAGGGAACTAATGAAAAACTGTTTTTT
>TRBV27|TRBJ2-2|-|once
CASSFNLNTGELFF
TGTGCCAGCAGTTTCAACTTAAACACCGGGGAGCTGTTTTTT
>TRBV19|TRBJ1-4|-|-
CASSIDKETSEKLFF
TGTGCCAGTAGTATAGATAAGGAGACGAGCGAAAAACTGTTTTTT
>TRBV10-3|TRBJ2-2|-|-
CAISRGQNTGELFF
TGTGCCATCAGCCGAGGACAGAACACCGGGGAGCTGTTTTTT
>TRBV21-1|TRBJ2-1|-|-
CASSKGRTGDEQFF
TGTGCCAGCAGCAAAGGTCGGACAGGGGATGAGCAGTTCTTC
>TRBV14|TRBJ1-2|-|-
CASSPHRSGNYGYTF
TGTGCCAGCAGCCCTCACAGGAGTGGTAACTATGGCTACACCTTC
>TRBV6-1|TRBJ1-5|-|-
CASSTDRLGQPQHF
TGTGCCAGCAGCACAGACAGGTTAGGTCAGCCCCAGCATTTT
>TRBV5-4|TRBJ1-3|TRBD1|-
CASSSTGAYGNTIYF
TGTGCCAGCAGTTCAACAGGGGCTTATGGAAACACCATATATTTT
>TRBV6-2/TRBV6-3|TRBJ1-1|-|-
CASSNREGNTEAFF
TGTGCCAGCAGTAACAGGGAAGGAAACACTGAAGCTTTCTTT
>TRBV30|TRBJ1-4|-|-
CASQDSATNEKLFF
TGTGCCTCCCAAGACAGTGCAACTAATGAAAAACTGTTTTTT
>TRBV4-2|TRBJ1-3|-|-
CASSQGHLSGNTIYF
TGTGCCAGCAGCCAGGGACATCTCTCTGGAAACACCATATATTTT
>TRBV30|TRBJ1-1|TRBD1|-
CAWSVQGAIGGAFF
TGTGCCTGGAGCGTACAGGGGGCAATAGGCGGAGCTTTCTTT
>TRBV2|TRBJ2-1|TRBD2|-
CASRALAGGGDEQFF
TGTGCCAGCAGGGCCCTAGCGGGGGGCGGAGATGAGCAGTTCTTC
>TRBV27|TRBJ1-1|-|-
CASSLSTGPITEAFF
TGTGCCAGCAGTTTATCTACAGGGCCCATCACTGAAGCTTTCTTT
>TRBV10-1|TRBJ1-1|TRBD1|-
CASSPGGGTEAFF
TGCGCCAGCAGTCCAGGGGGAGGCACTGAAGCTTTCTTT